Shown below are 5 T cell receptor beta chains from a single sample sequenced in a study of beta chain features in type 1 diabetes (dated 2018 in TCRdb). The library was obtained by the immunoSEQ multiplex PCR assay. The entire isolated RNA was reverse transcribed using the High Capacity cDNA Reverse Transcription Kit, and thus expressed TCRB transcripts were sequenced. TCRdb carries this immuneACCESS record with in-frame sequences only. Its versions omit some clonotypes, under half of them owing to an unresolved V gene in the studies checked, with the rest unexplained. Within this sample are 200,000 to 250,000 clones, with about a tenth of them counted one time only. The ten largest clones represent over 1% of the sample. Sequences were obtained from central memory CD4+ T cells from blood. Receptors were obtained from a man younger than 35 in good health.

The chain joins TRBV19 to TRBJ2-7, with 15 bases fitting TRBD2. Germline values: CDR1 LNHDA, CDR2 SQIVND (reference sequence). This CDR3 is 16 amino acids long. J gave up 5 bases and V 5 bases, and 7 bases lay outside the gene matches. DNA of the CDR3: TGTGCCAGTAGTTCTAGGACTAGCGGGAGGGCCCACGAGCAGTACTTC. Translated: CASSSRTSGRAHEQYF.

This chain uses TRBV5-1 with TRBJ2-3; no reliable D call. The CDR3 contains 13 residues. Trimming shortened V by 4 bases and J by 7 bases, and 13 bases separated the two germline ends. Germline CDR1 and CDR2: SGHRS and YFSETQ. CDR3 region: CASSAGGGNTQYF. The CDR3, as DNA: TGCGCCAGCAGCGCCGGTGGCGGAAATACGCAGTATTTT.

This clone has a count of ten or more. V and J are TRBV7-2 and TRBJ2-3, with 9 bases fitting TRBD1. The CDR3 runs to 17 residues. Looked up from germline, CDR1 is SGHTA and CDR2 is FQGNSA. The V gene end was trimmed by 5 bases and the J gene end by 5 bases; junction bases not matched to a gene: 14. The CDR3 DNA sequence: TGTGCCAGCAGCACAAATCGGGGACAGGGAATTCTAGATACGCAGTATTTT. Translated: CASSTNRGQGILDTQYF.

This clone was seen only a few times. The V and J genes are TRBV7-2 and TRBJ2-7; D remains ambiguous. Trimming took off 2 bases at V and 3 bases at J, with 5 bases between the two ends. Germline values: CDR1 SGHTA, CDR2 FQGNSA. There are 12 residues in the CDR3. CDR3 nucleotides: TGTGCCAGCAGCTTATACGGCTACGAGCAGTACTTC. This sequence encodes CASSLYGYEQYF.

The gene calls are TRBV29-1 and TRBJ2-1; 14 bases are shared with TRBD2. The V segment lost 6 bases and the J segment 6 bases; nucleotides outside the gene matches: 7. The CDR3 length is 15 residues. The germline gives CDR1 SQVTM, CDR2 ANQGSEA. The CDR3, as DNA: TGCAGCGTGAGGACTAGCGGGAGGAGTGTCAATGAGCAGTTCTTC. Protein product: CSVRTSGRSVNEQFF.